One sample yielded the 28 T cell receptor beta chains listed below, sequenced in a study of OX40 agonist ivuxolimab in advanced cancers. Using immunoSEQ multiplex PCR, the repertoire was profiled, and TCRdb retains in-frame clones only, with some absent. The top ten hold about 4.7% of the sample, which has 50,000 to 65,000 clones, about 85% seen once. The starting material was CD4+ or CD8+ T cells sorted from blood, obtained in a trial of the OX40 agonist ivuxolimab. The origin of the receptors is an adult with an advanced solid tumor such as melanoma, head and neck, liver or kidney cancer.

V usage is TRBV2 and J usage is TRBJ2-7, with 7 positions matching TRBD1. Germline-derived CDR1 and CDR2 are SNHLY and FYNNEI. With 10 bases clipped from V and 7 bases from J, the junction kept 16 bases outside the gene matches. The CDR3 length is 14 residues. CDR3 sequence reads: CAIKLGQGDPEQYF. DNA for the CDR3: TGTGCCATCAAATTGGGGCAGGGGGACCCTGAGCAGTACTTC.

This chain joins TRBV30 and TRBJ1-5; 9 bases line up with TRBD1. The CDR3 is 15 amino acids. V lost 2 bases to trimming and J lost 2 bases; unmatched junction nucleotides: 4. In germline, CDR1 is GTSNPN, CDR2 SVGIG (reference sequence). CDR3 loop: CAWSTDRGGNQPQHF. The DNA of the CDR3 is TGTGCCTGGAGTACCGACAGGGGGGGCAATCAGCCCCAGCATTTT.

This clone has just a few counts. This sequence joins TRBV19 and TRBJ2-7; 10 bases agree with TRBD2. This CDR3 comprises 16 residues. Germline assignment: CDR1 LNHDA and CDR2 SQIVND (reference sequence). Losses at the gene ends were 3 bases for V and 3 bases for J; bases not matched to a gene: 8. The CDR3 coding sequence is TGTGCCAGTAGTATGGTTGGTGGGACTAGCGACTACGAGCAGTACTTC. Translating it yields CASSMVGGTSDYEQYF.

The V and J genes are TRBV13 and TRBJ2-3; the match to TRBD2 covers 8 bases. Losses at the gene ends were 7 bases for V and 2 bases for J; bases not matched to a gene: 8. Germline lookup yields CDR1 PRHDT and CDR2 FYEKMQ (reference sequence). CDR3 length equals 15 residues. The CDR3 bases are TGTGCCAGCAACCGAGCGGGAGTGGCCACAGATACGCAGTATTTT. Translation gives CASNRAGVATDTQYF.

The CDR3 sequence is CASSSGPEKLFF. CDR3 sequence (DNA): TGTGCCAGCAGCTCAGGACCGGAAAAACTGTTTTTT. The V gene is TRBV7-9, the J gene TRBJ1-4; D gene ambiguous. The V and J ends lost 4 bases and 8 bases respectively, with 8 bases between them. From germline, CDR1 is SEHNR and CDR2 FQNEAQ (reference sequence). This CDR3 is built from 12 residues. Together with reference TRBV7-9 and TRBJ1-4, the CDR3 gives the full variable domain: DTGVSQNPRHKITKRGQNVTFRCDPISEHNRLYWYRQTLGQGPEFLTYFQNEAQLEKSRLLSDRFSAERPKGSFSTLEIQRTEQGDSAMYLCASSSGPEKLFFGSGTQLSVL.

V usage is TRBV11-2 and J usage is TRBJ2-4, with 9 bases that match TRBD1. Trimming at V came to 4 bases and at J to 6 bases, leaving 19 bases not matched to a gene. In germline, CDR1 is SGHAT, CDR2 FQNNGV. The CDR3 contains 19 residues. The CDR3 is CASSSGTGRTRQVRNIQYF. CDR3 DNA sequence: TGTGCCAGCAGCTCGGGGACAGGGAGAACCCGACAAGTGAGAAACATTCAGTACTTC.

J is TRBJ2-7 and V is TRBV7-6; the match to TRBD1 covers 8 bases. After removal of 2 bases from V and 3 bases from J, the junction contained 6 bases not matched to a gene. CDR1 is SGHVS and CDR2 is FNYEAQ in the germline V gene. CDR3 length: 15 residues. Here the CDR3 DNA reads TGTGCCAGCAGCTTATCCCCCGGACAGGGCTACGAGCAGTACTTC. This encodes CASSLSPGQGYEQYF.

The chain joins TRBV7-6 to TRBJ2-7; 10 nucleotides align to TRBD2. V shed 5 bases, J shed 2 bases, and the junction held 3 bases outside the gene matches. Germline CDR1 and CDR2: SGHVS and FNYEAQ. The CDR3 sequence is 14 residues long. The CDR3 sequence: CASSRSGGAYEQYF. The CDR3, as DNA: TGTGCCAGCAGCAGAAGCGGGGGGGCCTACGAGCAGTACTTC. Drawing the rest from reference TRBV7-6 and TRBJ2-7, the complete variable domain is GAGVSQSPRYKVTKRGQDVALRCDPISGHVSLYWYRQALGQGPEFLTYFNYEAQQDKSGLPNDRFSAERPEGSISTLTIQRTEQRDSAMYRCASSRSGGAYEQYFGPGTRLTVT.

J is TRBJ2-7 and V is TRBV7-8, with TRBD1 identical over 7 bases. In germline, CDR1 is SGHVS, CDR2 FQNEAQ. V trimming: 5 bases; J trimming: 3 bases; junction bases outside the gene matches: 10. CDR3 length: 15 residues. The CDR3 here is CASSPPPGTDYEQYF. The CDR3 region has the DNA TGTGCCAGCAGCCCACCGCCCGGGACAGACTACGAGCAGTACTTC.

DNA for the CDR3: TGTGCCAGCAGTTACGGTGGCTACACCTTC. Translating gives CASSYGGYTF. This chain connects TRBV6-1 to TRBJ1-2; D not resolved. Trimming took off 5 bases at V and 7 bases at J, with 5 bases between the two ends. CDR3 length equals 10 residues. Germline CDR1 and CDR2: MNHNS and SASEGT.

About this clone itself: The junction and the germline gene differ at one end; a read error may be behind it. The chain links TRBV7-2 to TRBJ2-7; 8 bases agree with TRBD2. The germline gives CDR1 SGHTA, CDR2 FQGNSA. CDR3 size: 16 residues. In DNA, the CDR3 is TGTGCCAGCAACTTAGGTTCGGGACTAGAGGGCTACGAGCAGTACTTC. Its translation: CASNLGSGLEGYEQYF.

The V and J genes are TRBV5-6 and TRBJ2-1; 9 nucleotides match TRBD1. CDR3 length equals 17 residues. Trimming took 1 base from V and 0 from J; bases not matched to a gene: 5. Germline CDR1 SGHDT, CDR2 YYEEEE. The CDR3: CASSLMGQGSSYNEQFF. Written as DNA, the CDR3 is TGTGCCAGCAGCTTGATGGGACAGGGCAGCTCCTACAATGAGCAGTTCTTC.

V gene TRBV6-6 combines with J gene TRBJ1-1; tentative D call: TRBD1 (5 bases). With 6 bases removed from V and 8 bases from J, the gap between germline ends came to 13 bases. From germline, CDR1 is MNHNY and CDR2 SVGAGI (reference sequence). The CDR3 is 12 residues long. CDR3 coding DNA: TGTGCCAGCAGCCCAGGGACCGCCGAAGCTTTCTTT. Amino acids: CASSPGTAEAFF.

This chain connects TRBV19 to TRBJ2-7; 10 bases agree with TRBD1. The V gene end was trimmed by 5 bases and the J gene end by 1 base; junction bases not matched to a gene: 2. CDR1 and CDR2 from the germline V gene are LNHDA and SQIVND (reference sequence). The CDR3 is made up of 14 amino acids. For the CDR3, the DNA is TGTGCCAGTAGTGCGGACAGGGGGTCCTACGAGCAGTACTTC. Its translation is CASSADRGSYEQYF. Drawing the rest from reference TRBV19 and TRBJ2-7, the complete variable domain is DGGITQSPKYLFRKEGQNVTLSCEQNLNHDAMYWYRQDPGQGLRLIYYSQIVNDFQKGDIAEGYSVSREKKESFPLTVTSAQKNPTAFYLCASSADRGSYEQYFGPGTRLTVT.

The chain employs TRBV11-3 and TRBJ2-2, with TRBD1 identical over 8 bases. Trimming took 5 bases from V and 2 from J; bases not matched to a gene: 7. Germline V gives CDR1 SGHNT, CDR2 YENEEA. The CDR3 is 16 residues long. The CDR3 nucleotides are TGTGCCAGCAGCAATCCAGGGGGCCTCAACACCGGGGAGCTGTTTTTT. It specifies CASSNPGGLNTGELFF. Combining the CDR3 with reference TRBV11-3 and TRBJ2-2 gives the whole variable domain EAGVVQSPRYKIIEKKQPVAFWCNPISGHNTLYWYLQNLGQGPELLIRYENEEAVDDSQLPKDRFSAERLKGVDSTLKIQPAELGDSAVYLCASSNPGGLNTGELFFGEGSRLTVL.

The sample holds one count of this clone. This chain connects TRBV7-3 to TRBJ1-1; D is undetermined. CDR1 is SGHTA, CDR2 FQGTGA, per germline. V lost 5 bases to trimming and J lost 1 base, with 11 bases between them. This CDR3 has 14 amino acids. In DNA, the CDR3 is TGTGCCAGCAGCCTCGGGCATCAGAACACTGAAGCTTTCTTT. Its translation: CASSLGHQNTEAFF.

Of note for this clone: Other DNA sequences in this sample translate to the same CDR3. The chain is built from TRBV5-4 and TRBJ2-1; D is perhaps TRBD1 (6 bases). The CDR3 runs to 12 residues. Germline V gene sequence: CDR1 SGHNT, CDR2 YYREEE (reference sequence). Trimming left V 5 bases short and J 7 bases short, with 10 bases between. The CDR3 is CASSLGGNEQFF. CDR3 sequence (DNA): TGTGCCAGCAGTTTAGGGGGAAATGAGCAGTTCTTC.

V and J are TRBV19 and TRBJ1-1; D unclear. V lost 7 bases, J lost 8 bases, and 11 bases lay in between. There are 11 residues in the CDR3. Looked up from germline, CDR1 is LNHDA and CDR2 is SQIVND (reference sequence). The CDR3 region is CASNAGFEAFF. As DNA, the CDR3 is TGTGCCAGTAACGCGGGGTTCGAAGCTTTCTTT.

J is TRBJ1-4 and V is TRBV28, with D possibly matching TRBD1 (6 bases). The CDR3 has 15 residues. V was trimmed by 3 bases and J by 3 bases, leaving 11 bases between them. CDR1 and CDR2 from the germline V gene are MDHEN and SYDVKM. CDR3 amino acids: CASSFPGAANEKLFF. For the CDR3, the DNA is TGTGCCAGCAGTTTCCCAGGGGCGGCTAATGAAAAACTGTTTTTT.

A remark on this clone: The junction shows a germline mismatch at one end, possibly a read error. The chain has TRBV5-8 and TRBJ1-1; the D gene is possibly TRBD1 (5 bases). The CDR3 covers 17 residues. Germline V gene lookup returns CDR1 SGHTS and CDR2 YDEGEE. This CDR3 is CASSLLPTGTREKRLIF. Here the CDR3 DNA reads TGTGCCAGCAGCTTACTGCCCACCGGGACGCGGGAGAAGAGGCTTATCTTT.

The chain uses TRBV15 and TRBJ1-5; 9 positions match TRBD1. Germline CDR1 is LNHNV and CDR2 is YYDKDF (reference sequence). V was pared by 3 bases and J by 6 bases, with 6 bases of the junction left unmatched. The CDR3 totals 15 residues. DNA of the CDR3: TGTGCCACCAGCAGGGTGACAGGGGGGGTTCAGCCCCAGCATTTT. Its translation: CATSRVTGGVQPQHF.

CDR3 in amino acids: CASSLDGQTGQPQHF. The CDR3 DNA follows: TGTGCCAGCAGCCTAGACGGGCAGACAGGTCAGCCCCAGCATTTT. The V gene is TRBV7-9, the J gene TRBJ1-5; possible D gene TRBD1, 6 bases. V shed 5 bases and J shed 6 bases, with 17 bases lying between them. The germline V gene encodes CDR1 SEHNR and CDR2 FQNEAQ (reference sequence). CDR3 length equals 15 residues.

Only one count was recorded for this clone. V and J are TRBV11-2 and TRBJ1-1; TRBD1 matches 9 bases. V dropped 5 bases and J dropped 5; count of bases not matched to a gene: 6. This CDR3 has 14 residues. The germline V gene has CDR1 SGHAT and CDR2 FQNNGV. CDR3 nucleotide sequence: TGTGCCAGCAGCCAGCACAGGGGGCAAACTGAAGCTTTCTTT. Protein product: CASSQHRGQTEAFF.

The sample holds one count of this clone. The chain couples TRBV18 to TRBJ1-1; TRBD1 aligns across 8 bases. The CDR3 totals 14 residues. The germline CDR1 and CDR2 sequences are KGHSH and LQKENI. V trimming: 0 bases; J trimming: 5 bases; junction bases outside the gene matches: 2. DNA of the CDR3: TGTGCCAGCTCACCACCGACAGGGGTGACTGAAGCTTTCTTT. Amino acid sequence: CASSPPTGVTEAFF.

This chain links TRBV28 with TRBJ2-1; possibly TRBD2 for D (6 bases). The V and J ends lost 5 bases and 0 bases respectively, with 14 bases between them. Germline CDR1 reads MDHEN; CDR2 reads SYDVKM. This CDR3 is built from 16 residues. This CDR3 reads CASSPPQAGSYNEQFF. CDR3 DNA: TGTGCCAGCAGTCCCCCTCAAGCGGGCTCCTACAATGAGCAGTTCTTC.

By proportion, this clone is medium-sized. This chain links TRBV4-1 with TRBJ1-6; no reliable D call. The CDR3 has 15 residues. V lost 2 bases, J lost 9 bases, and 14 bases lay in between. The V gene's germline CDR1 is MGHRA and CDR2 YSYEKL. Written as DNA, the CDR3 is TGCGCCAGCAGCCAAATCCTCGGCATTGGTTCACCCCTCCACTTT. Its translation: CASSQILGIGSPLHF.

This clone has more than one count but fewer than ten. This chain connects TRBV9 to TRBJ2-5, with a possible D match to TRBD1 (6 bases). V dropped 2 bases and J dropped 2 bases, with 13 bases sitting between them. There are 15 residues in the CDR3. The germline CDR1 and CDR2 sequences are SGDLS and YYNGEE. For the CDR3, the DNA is TGTGCCAGCAGCGTGGGGACATTGAAGCAAGAGACCCAGTACTTC. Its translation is CASSVGTLKQETQYF.

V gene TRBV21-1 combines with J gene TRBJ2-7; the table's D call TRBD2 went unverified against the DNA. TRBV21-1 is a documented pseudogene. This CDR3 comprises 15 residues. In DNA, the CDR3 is TGTGCCAGCAGCAAAATGGTTAGCGGGTTCTACGAGCAGTACTTC. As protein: CASSKMVSGFYEQYF.